These T cell receptor beta chains were read from a single sample in a study of cytomegalovirus exposure and HLA in healthy donors. Repertoires were generated with immunoSEQ multiplex PCR, while TCRdb's copy carries only in-frame clones and drops some. The sample contains approximately 100,000 clones, 50% to 65% of which appear only once. The sample taken for sequencing was PBMCs. All receptors derive from a man aged 25 to 40 in good health and CMV-seropositive. Both conserved end residues are part of each CDR3. Fields, in order: V gene, J gene, D gene, clone size, CDR3 DNA, CDR3 protein. D genes are given only for firm matches. Clone size is shown for a subset of rows, as once, few, many or a class of expanded clone.

>TRBV15|TRBJ2-1|TRBD2|.
TGTGCCACCAGCGGGATGAAGACTAGCGGCTACAATGAGCAGTTCTTC
CATSGMKTSGYNEQFF
>TRBV27|TRBJ1-6|TRBD1|.
TGTGCCAGCAGTCTGGACAGGGGGTATTCACCCCTCCACTTT
CASSLDRGYSPLHF
>TRBV7-6|TRBJ2-7|TRBD1|.
TGTGCCAGCAGCTACCTGGGACAGGGCTACGAGCAGTACTTC
CASSYLGQGYEQYF
>TRBV7-7|TRBJ2-3|TRBD2|.
TGTGCTAGCAGCTTAGAGCGGGGGGGCGCAGATACGCAGTATTTT
CASSLERGGADTQYF
>TRBV21-1|TRBJ2-7|.|.
TGTGCCAGCAGCAGAATAGACAGTTTTCCCTCTGAAAAGTCCTACGAGCAGTACTTC
CASSRIDSFPSEKSYEQYF
>TRBV19|TRBJ1-4|.|.
TGTGCCAGTAACATGGGGGAGGGGGCAACTAATGAAAAACTGTTTTTT
CASNMGEGATNEKLFF
>TRBV2|TRBJ2-1|TRBD2|.
TGTGCCAGCCATCCTGGCGGGGGGGCGTTTGAGCAGTTCTTC
CASHPGGGAFEQFF
>TRBV4-1|TRBJ2-5|TRBD2|.
TGCGCCAGCAGCCGCTCGCCGGGACTAGCGGGGGAGACCCAGTACTTC
CASSRSPGLAGETQYF
>TRBV9|TRBJ1-2|TRBD1|.
TGTGCCAGCGGGCCGACAGGGGGTTTTAGTGGCTACACCTTC
CASGPTGGFSGYTF
>TRBV5-4|TRBJ1-1|TRBD1|.
TGTGCCAGCAGCACCAATCTCGACAGGGGGGAAGCTTTCTTT
CASSTNLDRGEAFF
>TRBV13|TRBJ1-1|TRBD1|.
TGTGCCAGCAGCGGCCCGACAGGGGCGAACACTGAAGCTTTCTTT
CASSGPTGANTEAFF
>TRBV5-1|TRBJ2-3|.|.
TGCGCCAGCAGCAGGGGGGGTTACACAGATACGCAGTATTTT
CASSRGGYTDTQYF
>TRBV4-2|TRBJ2-3|TRBD2|.
TGTGCCAGCATGATAGCGGGGTATTCATGGGATACGCAGTATTTT
CASMIAGYSWDTQYF
>TRBV2|TRBJ1-5|TRBD1|few
TGTGCCAGCAGTGAGAGGGGGCTGTATCAGCCCCAGCATTTT
CASSERGLYQPQHF
>TRBV5-1|TRBJ2-3|TRBD1|.
TGCGCCAGCAGCTTGCAGGGACAGGGTCCCTCGGATACGCAGTATTTT
CASSLQGQGPSDTQYF